The 13 T cell receptor beta chains given below trace back to one sample, sequenced in a study of cytotoxic CD8 clonotypes in ibrutinib-treated CLL (dated by TCRdb to about 2021). The label giving this sample's time point can be read as: eleven to twelve months on ibrutinib. The library was obtained by the immunoSEQ multiplex PCR assay. TCRdb mirrors the immuneACCESS table, restricted to in-frame sequences. Some clones are absent from its copies; in checked studies, under half trace to an unresolved V gene, and the reason for the others is unknown. The sample table contains roughly 220,000 clones; only one count was recorded for more than 70% of them. The top ten hold 9.5% to 12% of the sample. Sequenced here: PBMCs, sampled after 12 months of ibrutinib treatment. The receptors derive from a human donor with chronic lymphocytic leukemia.

This clone came up a few times. The chain combines TRBV6-6 with TRBJ1-1, with D uncertain. This CDR3 has 16 residues. V lost 0 bases to trimming and J lost 4 bases, with 15 bases between them. From germline, CDR1 is MNHNY and CDR2 SVGAGI (reference sequence). CDR3 residues: CASSYSKAALGTEAFF. DNA for the CDR3: TGTGCCAGCAGTTACTCGAAGGCAGCTTTGGGCACTGAAGCTTTCTTT.

The chain recombines TRBV7-9 with TRBJ2-7, with 7 bases identical to TRBD1. V gave up 4 bases and J gave up 3 bases; unmatched junction bases: 9. This CDR3 has 15 amino acids. Germline loops: CDR1 SEHNR, CDR2 FQNEAQ (reference sequence). DNA of the CDR3: TGTGCCAGCAGCTCCTGGGACAGAGAACTCTACGAGCAGTACTTC. Encoded protein: CASSSWDRELYEQYF.

The chain links TRBV6-4 to TRBJ2-2; 9 bases are shared with TRBD1. V dropped 2 bases and J dropped 5; count of bases not matched to a gene: 12. CDR3 length: 18 amino acids. CDR1 is MRHNA, CDR2 SNTAGT, per germline. The DNA of the CDR3 is TGTGCCAGCAGTGACACTAGCACAGGGGGCGGCTCGACCGGGGAGCTGTTTTTT. This encodes CASSDTSTGGGSTGELFF.

This clone came up once. The rearrangement joins TRBV5-1 to TRBJ1-5, with D perhaps matching TRBD1 (5 bases). The V gene's germline CDR1 is SGHRS and CDR2 YFSETQ. CDR3 length: 16 amino acids. V lost 2 bases, J lost 0 bases, and 12 bases lay in between. CDR3 in amino acids: CASSLNGHNSNQPQHF. As DNA, the CDR3 is TGCGCCAGCAGCTTAAACGGACACAATAGCAATCAGCCCCAGCATTTT.

The V gene is TRBV15, the J gene TRBJ1-5, with D possibly matching TRBD1 (6 bases). The CDR3 contains 15 residues. The germline gives CDR1 LNHNV, CDR2 YYDKDF (reference sequence). V was pared by 0 bases and J by 4 bases, with 10 bases between. The CDR3 region has the DNA TGTGCCACCAGCAGAGATAGGACAGTAAATCAGCCCCAGCATTTT. Translating it yields CATSRDRTVNQPQHF.

The V gene is TRBV7-9, the J gene TRBJ1-6; TRBD1 is a possible D gene (5 bases). V was clipped by 5 bases and J by 9 bases, with 17 bases between them. CDR1 and CDR2 (germline): SEHNR, FQNEAQ (reference sequence). CDR3 length equals 15 residues. Here the CDR3 reads CASSTWDGPFSPLHF. The CDR3 nucleotides read TGTGCCAGCAGCACCTGGGACGGGCCGTTTTCACCCCTCCACTTT. Together with reference TRBV7-9 and TRBJ1-6, the CDR3 gives the full variable domain: DTGVSQNPRHKITKRGQNVTFRCDPISEHNRLYWYRQTLGQGPEFLTYFQNEAQLEKSRLLSDRFSAERPKGSFSTLEIQRTEQGDSAMYLCASSTWDGPFSPLHFGNGTRLTVT.

V is TRBV6-5 and J is TRBJ2-3; the D gene is possibly TRBD2 (6 bases). The CDR3 contains 16 residues. Germline V CDR1 and CDR2: MNHEY, SVGAGI. The V end lost 0 bases, the J end lost 0 bases, and 10 bases lay between the germline ends. This CDR3 reads CASSYSRLASTDTQYF. CDR3 sequence (DNA): TGTGCCAGCAGTTACTCGCGGCTAGCGAGCACAGATACGCAGTATTTT.

The rearrangement uses TRBV5-1 and TRBJ2-3; D is unresolved. This CDR3 comprises 17 residues. Looked up from germline, CDR1 is SGHRS and CDR2 is YFSETQ. V lost 4 bases, J lost 0 bases, and 18 bases lay in between. The CDR3 sequence is CASSHRAMRISTDTQYF. For the CDR3, the DNA is TGCGCCAGCAGCCATCGGGCGATGCGGATTAGCACAGATACGCAGTATTTT.

The chain employs TRBV6-1 and TRBJ2-7; either TRBD1 or TRBD2 may supply D (5 bases each). There are 15 residues in the CDR3. V was shortened by 2 bases and J by 7 bases, with 18 bases between the two germline ends. Germline CDR1 is MNHNS and CDR2 is SASEGT. The CDR3 coding sequence is TGTGCCAGCAGTGAATGGCCGACGGGACGGCAAGAGCAGTACTTC. Its protein is CASSEWPTGRQEQYF.

V usage is TRBV19 and J usage is TRBJ2-7, with 8 bases matching TRBD1. The V segment lost 3 bases and the J segment 2 bases; nucleotides outside the gene matches: 0. Germline CDR1 LNHDA, CDR2 SQIVND (reference sequence). The CDR3 contains 13 residues. The CDR3 loop is CASSMGQAYEQYF. The DNA of the CDR3 is TGTGCCAGTAGTATGGGACAGGCCTACGAGCAGTACTTC.

The chain links TRBV7-9 to TRBJ1-2, with D possibly being TRBD1 (6 bases). CDR3 size: 13 residues. The V and J ends lost 5 bases and 5 bases respectively, with 12 bases between them. Germline V gives CDR1 SEHNR, CDR2 FQNEAQ (reference sequence). This CDR3 reads CASSRQASYGYTF. The CDR3 DNA reads as TGTGCCAGCAGCAGACAGGCCTCTTATGGCTACACCTTC.

This chain uses TRBV2 with TRBJ1-2; no clear D gene. Between the trimmed V and J ends, which lost 1 base and 1 base, there was a span of 7 bases. Germline CDR1 reads SNHLY; CDR2 reads FYNNEI. This CDR3 region has 14 residues. The CDR3 nucleotides read TGTGCCAGCAGTGAAGGTCAGCTTAACTATGGCTACACCTTC. It specifies CASSEGQLNYGYTF.

The genes are TRBV5-1 and TRBJ2-5; 11 bases match TRBD1. CDR1 and CDR2 (germline): SGHRS, YFSETQ. This CDR3 comprises 15 residues. The J segment lost 4 bases and the V segment lost 4 bases, leaving 6 bases of the junction unmatched. As DNA, the CDR3 is TGCGCCAGCAGCCTGGGACAGGGGGTAACAGAGACCCAGTACTTC. Amino acid sequence: CASSLGQGVTETQYF.